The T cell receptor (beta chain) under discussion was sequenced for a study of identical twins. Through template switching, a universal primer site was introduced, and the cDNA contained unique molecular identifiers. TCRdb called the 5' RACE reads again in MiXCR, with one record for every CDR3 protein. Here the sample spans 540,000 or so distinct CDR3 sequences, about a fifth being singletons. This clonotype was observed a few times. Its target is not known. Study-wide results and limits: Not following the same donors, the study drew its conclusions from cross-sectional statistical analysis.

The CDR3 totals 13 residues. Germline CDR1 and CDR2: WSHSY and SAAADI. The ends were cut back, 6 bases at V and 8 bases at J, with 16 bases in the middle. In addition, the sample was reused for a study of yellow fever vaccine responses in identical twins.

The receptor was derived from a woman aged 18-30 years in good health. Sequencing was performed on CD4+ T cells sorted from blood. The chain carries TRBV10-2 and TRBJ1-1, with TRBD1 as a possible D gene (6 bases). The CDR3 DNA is TGCGCCAGCAGAGCGACAGGCACCAACGAAGCTTTCTTT. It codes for CASRATGTNEAFF.